The next 12 T cell receptor beta chains were all read from a single sample in a study of OX40 agonist ivuxolimab in advanced cancers. Library preparation was by the immunoSEQ multiplex PCR assay. The clones in this table, taken by TCRdb from immuneACCESS, are in-frame only. Not every clone is retained; where verified, under half of the shortfall comes from an unresolved V gene, and the cause of the rest is unknown. The sample yields over 55,000 clones; approximately 90% were counted once. 1.9% of the sample rests with the top ten. Sequenced here: CD4+ or CD8+ T cells sorted from blood, sampled in a trial of the OX40 agonist ivuxolimab. These TCRs come from an adult with an advanced solid tumor such as melanoma, head and neck, liver or kidney cancer.

The CDR3 DNA follows: TGCGCCAGCAGCCAGGACTGGGGAGGATACGAGCAGTACTTC. Amino acid sequence: CASSQDWGGYEQYF. The chain employs TRBV5-1 and TRBJ2-7; D is possibly TRBD2 (6 bases). Looked up from germline, CDR1 is SGHRS and CDR2 is YFSETQ. Trimming shortened V by 4 bases and J by 4 bases, and 15 bases separated the two germline ends. The length of the CDR3 is 14 residues.

This sequence joins TRBV11-3 and TRBJ1-5; D not resolved. This CDR3 has 15 residues. V was shortened by 5 bases and J by 1 base, with 12 bases between the two germline ends. CDR1 SGHNT and CDR2 YENEEA come from the germline V gene. CDR3 sequence reads: CASSPRTGSNQPQHF. In nucleotides, the CDR3 is TGTGCCAGCAGCCCCCGGACGGGAAGCAATCAGCCCCAGCATTTT. The full variable domain, rest sourced from reference TRBV11-3 and TRBJ1-5, is EAGVVQSPRYKIIEKKQPVAFWCNPISGHNTLYWYLQNLGQGPELLIRYENEEAVDDSQLPKDRFSAERLKGVDSTLKIQPAELGDSAVYLCASSPRTGSNQPQHFGDGTRLSIL.

J is TRBJ2-5 and V is TRBV20-1; D not resolved. V was cut by 8 bases and J by 5 bases, with 12 bases left in between. Germline CDR1 DFQATT, CDR2 SNEGSKA (reference sequence). This CDR3 comprises 11 residues. CDR3 sequence (DNA): TGCAGTTCTGAGGTTTGGGAGACCCAGTACTTC. Residues: CSSEVWETQYF.

This chain uses TRBV2 with TRBJ2-3, with 9 bases that match TRBD2. Germline V gene sequence: CDR1 SNHLY, CDR2 FYNNEI. J was trimmed by 1 base and V by 0 bases; bases with no gene match: 5. This CDR3 has 17 residues. The CDR3 nucleotides read TGTGCCAGCAGTGAAGCCTTGGGACTAGCTGGCACAGATACGCAGTATTTT. Protein: CASSEALGLAGTDTQYF.

This clone has just a few counts. The chain employs TRBV7-9 and TRBJ2-7; D is unclear. CDR1 is SEHNR and CDR2 is FQNEAQ in the germline V gene (reference sequence). The CDR3 sequence is 16 residues long. V lost 5 bases and J lost 7, with 24 bases in between. The CDR3 bases are TGTGCCAGCAGCCCCTTCGCCCCAACGACACCTCGGGAGCAGTACTTC. It specifies CASSPFAPTTPREQYF.

Only a few counts were recorded for this clone. The V gene is TRBV28, the J gene TRBJ1-6; TRBD1 might be the D (5 bases). Germline lookup yields CDR1 MDHEN and CDR2 SYDVKM. Between the trimmed V and J ends, which lost 8 bases and 8 bases, there was a span of 16 bases. This CDR3 is 14 amino acids long. The CDR3 DNA is TGTGCCAGCGCCGACCGGGGGAGCGATTCACCCCTCCACTTT. Protein: CASADRGSDSPLHF.

The chain joins TRBV5-8 to TRBJ2-1; D possibly corresponds to TRBD1 (6 bases). The CDR3 sequence is 15 residues long. Trimming cost V 5 bases and J 0 bases, with 12 bases left between them. The germline CDR1 and CDR2 sequences are SGHTS and YDEGEE. The DNA for the CDR3 is TGTGCCAGCAGGACAGGACAGCTCTCCTACAATGAGCAGTTCTTC. It encodes CASRTGQLSYNEQFF. Using reference TRBV5-8 and TRBJ2-1 for the parts outside the CDR3, the full variable domain is EAGVTQSPTHLIKTRGQQATLRCSPISGHTSVYWYQQALGLGLQFLLWYDEGEERNRGNFPPRFSGRQFPNYSSELNVNALELEDSALYLCASRTGQLSYNEQFFGPGTRLTVL.

V gene TRBV28 combines with J gene TRBJ2-7, with D uncertain. The CDR3 has 12 amino acids. V lost 3 bases, J lost 6 bases, and 9 bases lay in between. Germline loops: CDR1 MDHEN, CDR2 SYDVKM. CDR3 sequence: CASSFSVSEQYF. The CDR3 nucleotides read TGTGCCAGCAGTTTTTCGGTTTCCGAGCAGTACTTC. Supplemented by reference TRBV28 and TRBJ2-7, the full variable domain reads DVKVTQSSRYLVKRTGEKVFLECVQDMDHENMFWYRQDPGLGLRLIYFSYDVKMKEKGDIPEGYSVSREKKERFSLILESASTNQTSMYLCASSFSVSEQYFGPGTRLTVT.

The chain couples TRBV7-2 to TRBJ1-4; D is unresolved. V was cut by 6 bases and J by 10 bases, with 18 bases left in between. CDR1 and CDR2 (germline): SGHTA, FQGNSA. CDR3 length: 14 amino acids. CDR3 in amino acids: CASREKLALGKLFF. The CDR3 bases are TGTGCCAGCAGGGAGAAGTTGGCTTTGGGAAAACTGTTTTTT.

This chain uses TRBV5-8 with TRBJ1-1; D unresolved. The CDR3 runs to 15 residues. Trimming pared 2 bases from V and 1 base from J, leaving 12 bases between. Per the germline V gene, CDR1 is SGHTS and CDR2 is YDEGEE. The chain's CDR3 is CASSFLPTGNTEAFF. The CDR3 bases are TGTGCCAGCAGCTTTCTCCCGACGGGGAACACTGAAGCTTTCTTT.

The CDR3 nucleotides are TGCGCCAGCAGCCCCGGCCGAGGCACCGGGGAGCTGTTTTTT. It is translated as CASSPGRGTGELFF. V is TRBV4-3 and J is TRBJ2-2; D is uncertain. V lost 4 bases to trimming and J lost 4 bases, with 10 bases between them. This CDR3 is built from 14 residues. CDR1 and CDR2 from the germline V gene are LGHNA and YSLEER.

The rearrangement links TRBV25-1 to TRBJ2-2; no firm D call. Per the germline V gene, CDR1 is MGHDK and CDR2 is SYGVNS. Trimming took off 7 bases at V and 2 bases at J, with 5 bases between the two ends. The CDR3 covers 12 residues. CDR3 protein: CASNLNTGELFF. In DNA, the CDR3 is TGTGCCAGCAATCTAAACACCGGGGAGCTGTTTTTT.